A single sample is the source of the 29 T cell receptor beta chains below, sequenced in a study of blood T cell repertoires in COVID-19. The data were produced by immunoSEQ multiplex PCR, yet TCRdb's version contains in-frame clones alone and is incomplete. The data hold about 170,000 clones, with roughly 83% observed a single time. Sequencing used peripheral blood. These receptors were taken from a woman aged 55-69 years with acute or convalescent COVID-19.

This clone was recorded only once. The chain joins TRBV11-3 to TRBJ2-7; the D gene is possibly TRBD2 (5 bases). Germline assignment: CDR1 SGHNT and CDR2 YENEEA. The CDR3 runs 15 residues. The germline V and J ends were trimmed by 5 bases and 0 bases, with 14 bases remaining between them. This CDR3 is CASSHGGLSSYEQYF. DNA of the CDR3: TGTGCCAGCAGCCATGGAGGTCTGAGCTCCTACGAGCAGTACTTC.

The chain couples TRBV5-1 to TRBJ2-3; TRBD2 agrees at 8 bases. CDR1 and CDR2 from the germline V gene are SGHRS and YFSETQ. V lost 0 bases and J lost 0; bases outside the gene matches: 3. This CDR3 region has 16 residues. CDR3 DNA sequence: TGCGCCAGCAGCTTGGTAACTAGCGGCAGCACAGATACGCAGTATTTT. It is translated as CASSLVTSGSTDTQYF. The variable domain in full, completed from reference TRBV5-1 and TRBJ2-3, reads KAGVTQTPRYLIKTRGQQVTLSCSPISGHRSVSWYQQTPGQGLQFLFEYFSETQRNKGNFPGRFSGRQFSNSRSEMNVSTLELGDSALYLCASSLVTSGSTDTQYFGPGTRLTVL.

This chain links TRBV4-1 with TRBJ1-2; a weak D match, TRBD1 (5 bases). Trimming removed 1 base from V and 4 bases from J, with 13 bases in between. The CDR3 extends over 15 amino acids. CDR1 and CDR2 (germline): MGHRA, YSYEKL. This CDR3 reads CASSQGGGAGYGYTF. The CDR3 bases are TGCGCCAGCAGCCAAGGAGGAGGGGCGGGCTATGGCTACACCTTC.

This chain uses TRBV7-9 with TRBJ2-7, with 8 bases fitting TRBD1. The germline gives CDR1 SEHNR, CDR2 FQNEAQ (reference sequence). After removal of 5 bases from V and 3 bases from J, the junction contained 9 bases not matched to a gene. The CDR3 length is 15 residues. The CDR3 coding sequence is TGTGCCAGCAGCGGCCCTTCGGACAGGGACTACGAGCAGTACTTC. Translated: CASSGPSDRDYEQYF.

This sequence joins TRBV19 and TRBJ1-2; D gene unclear. Germline lookup yields CDR1 LNHDA and CDR2 SQIVND (reference sequence). This CDR3 contains 14 residues. V lost 3 bases, J lost 2 bases, and 10 bases lay in between. The CDR3 coding sequence is TGTGCCAGTAGTATGGAGATCCCCAACTATGGCTACACCTTC. Translation: CASSMEIPNYGYTF.

A note on this clone: In the same sample, other DNA sequences code for this CDR3. This chain joins TRBV19 and TRBJ1-5, with no clear D. CDR3 length: 12 residues. Germline loops: CDR1 LNHDA, CDR2 SQIVND (reference sequence). Trimming cost V 6 bases and J 2 bases, with 5 bases left between them. The CDR3 DNA is TGTGCCAGTAGGCAGGGCAATCAGCCCCAGCATTTT. This sequence encodes CASRQGNQPQHF.

The rearrangement joins TRBV11-2 to TRBJ2-3; TRBD2 agrees at 9 bases. The CDR3 sequence is 15 residues long. J gave up 1 base and V 5 bases, and 4 bases lay outside the gene matches. The germline gives CDR1 SGHAT, CDR2 FQNNGV. The CDR3: CASSPWTSGTDTQYF. The CDR3 DNA follows: TGTGCCAGCAGCCCCTGGACTAGCGGCACAGATACGCAGTATTTT.

This clone has just one count. The genes are TRBV5-4 and TRBJ1-6, with D perhaps TRBD1 (5 bases). V dropped 3 bases and J dropped 6 bases, with 13 bases sitting between them. Germline V gene sequence: CDR1 SGHNT, CDR2 YYREEE (reference sequence). The CDR3 contains 15 residues. CDR3 in amino acids: CASSSEGLGNSPLHF. CDR3 nucleotides: TGTGCCAGCAGCTCAGAGGGACTGGGTAATTCACCCCTCCACTTT.

This chain links TRBV19 with TRBJ1-2, with D unresolved. The CDR3 is 13 amino acids. The V gene's germline CDR1 is LNHDA and CDR2 SQIVND (reference sequence). With 6 bases removed from V and 3 bases from J, the gap between germline ends came to 11 bases. In DNA, the CDR3 is TGTGCCAGTAGGACCGAGGGCCACTATGGCTACACCTTC. It yields the protein CASRTEGHYGYTF.

This clone was seen only a few times. The chain combines TRBV18 with TRBJ1-5; D gene unclear. The CDR3 loop spans 14 amino acids. From germline, CDR1 is KGHSH and CDR2 LQKENI. V lost 2 bases to trimming and J lost 7 bases, with 12 bases between them. The CDR3 spells CASSPMRVEQPQHF. The CDR3 nucleotides are TGTGCCAGCTCACCAATGAGGGTAGAGCAGCCCCAGCATTTT. Variable domain in full (rest from reference TRBV18 and TRBJ1-5): NAGVMQNPRHLVRRRGQEARLRCSPMKGHSHVYWYRQLPEEGLKFMVYLQKENIIDESGMPKERFSAEFPKEGPSILRIQQVVRGDSAAYFCASSPMRVEQPQHFGDGTRLSIL.

This clone was seen a few times. The chain uses TRBV6-2 or TRBV6-3 and TRBJ2-1, with 14 bases matching TRBD2. This CDR3 is 16 amino acids long. Germline V gene sequence: CDR1 MNHEY, CDR2 SVGEGT. With V trimmed by 6 bases and J by 5 bases, 6 bases remained unmatched. The CDR3 protein is CASSSGLAGGNNEQFF. CDR3 DNA: TGTGCCAGCAGCTCCGGACTAGCGGGGGGCAACAATGAGCAGTTCTTC.

The chain combines TRBV5-4 with TRBJ1-5; the match to TRBD1 covers 11 bases. Germline trimming cut 2 bases from V and 2 bases from J; bases unmatched to any gene: 9. Germline V gene data show CDR1 as SGHNT and CDR2 as YYREEE (reference sequence). CDR3 length: 18 residues. CDR3: CASSFVGQGVGGNQPQHF. The CDR3 DNA reads TGTGCCAGCAGCTTTGTGGGACAGGGGGTCGGTGGCAATCAGCCCCAGCATTTT.

This clone was picked up a small number of times. The same CDR3 can be traced to other DNA sequences in this sample. The chain is built from TRBV2 and TRBJ1-1, with 8 bases lining up with TRBD1. The CDR3 is made up of 13 amino acids. The V gene end was trimmed by 6 bases and the J gene end by 4 bases; junction bases not matched to a gene: 4. Germline V lookup: CDR1 SNHLY, CDR2 FYNNEI. CDR3 in amino acids: CASSRQGITEAFF. In DNA, the CDR3 is TGTGCCAGCAGCCGACAGGGGATCACTGAAGCTTTCTTT.

This rearrangement joins TRBV6-5 to TRBJ1-2; TRBD1 is a possible D gene (5 bases). Looked up from germline, CDR1 is MNHEY and CDR2 is SVGAGI. The CDR3 has 15 amino acids. Trimming took 7 bases from V and 2 from J, leaving 17 bases between them. CDR3 coding DNA: TGTGCCAGCACCTTCCGGGTTCGGGGGAACTATGGCTACACCTTC. Translation gives CASTFRVRGNYGYTF.

The chain employs TRBV11-2 and TRBJ1-6; tentative D call: TRBD1 (5 bases). V was clipped by 0 bases and J by 10 bases, with 16 bases between them. The CDR3 length is 16 residues. Germline CDR1 and CDR2: SGHAT and FQNNGV. CDR3 bases: TGTGCCAGCAGCTTAGACAGGGTGGTTAGGGCCTCACCCCTCCACTTT. Protein sequence: CASSLDRVVRASPLHF.

The chain carries TRBV12-5 and TRBJ2-1, with 13 positions matching TRBD2. CDR1 and CDR2 from the germline V gene are LGHNT and FRNRAP. This CDR3 has 20 residues. Germline trimming cut 3 bases from V and 3 bases from J; bases unmatched to any gene: 14. In DNA form, the CDR3 reads TGTGCTAGTGGTTTTGGGGAAAAAAGACTAGCGGGGGGCAACTACAATGAGCAGTTCTTC. It yields the protein CASGFGEKRLAGGNYNEQFF.

The chain carries TRBV3-1 (or the pseudogene TRBV3-2) and TRBJ1-6, with 10 bases matching TRBD1. Germline CDR1 reads LGHDT; CDR2 reads YNNKEL (reference sequence). The V segment lost 8 bases and the J segment 8 bases; nucleotides outside the gene matches: 12. The CDR3 extends over 16 amino acids. CDR3 region: CASPQPGQGYDSPLHF. In DNA form, the CDR3 reads TGTGCCAGCCCTCAACCGGGACAGGGGTATGATTCACCCCTCCACTTT.

The V call is TRBV5-4, the J call TRBJ2-3, with 8 bases lining up with TRBD2. Germline trimming cut 4 bases from V and 6 bases from J; bases unmatched to any gene: 7. The CDR3 runs to 14 residues. Looked up from germline, CDR1 is SGHNT and CDR2 is YYREEE (reference sequence). The CDR3 DNA is TGTGCCAGCAGCATTAGCGGGGTCCAGGATACGCAGTATTTT. Its translation: CASSISGVQDTQYF.

The chain couples TRBV28 to TRBJ1-1, with D perhaps matching TRBD1 (6 bases). Germline CDR1 is MDHEN and CDR2 is SYDVKM. Trimming pared 2 bases from V and 7 bases from J, leaving 14 bases between. This CDR3 is built from 14 residues. The CDR3 protein is CASSLIGQWGEAFF. As DNA, the CDR3 is TGTGCCAGCAGTTTAATCGGACAGTGGGGTGAAGCTTTCTTT.

V is TRBV11-3 and J is TRBJ2-1, with D possibly TRBD2 on 6 matching bases. Looked up from germline, CDR1 is SGHNT and CDR2 is YENEEA. This CDR3 has 15 amino acids. V was clipped by 5 bases and J by 3 bases, with 14 bases between them. CDR3: CASSIREAGYNEQFF. CDR3 sequence (DNA): TGTGCCAGCAGCATCAGGGAGGCAGGCTACAATGAGCAGTTCTTC.

The chain couples TRBV6-4 to TRBJ2-3; TRBD2 aligns across 8 bases. Trimming cost V 2 bases and J 0 bases; bases outside gene matches: 4. CDR1 is MRHNA and CDR2 is SNTAGT in the germline V gene. This CDR3 contains 16 residues. The CDR3 spells CASSDEAGGSTDTQYF. The CDR3, as DNA: TGTGCCAGCAGTGACGAGGCGGGGGGTAGCACAGATACGCAGTATTTT.

The chain links TRBV19 to TRBJ1-1; D perhaps matches TRBD1 (6 bases). This CDR3 spans 16 amino acids. Per germline, CDR1 LNHDA and CDR2 SQIVND (reference sequence). Trimming removed 5 bases from V and 1 base from J, with 17 bases in between. CDR3 nucleotides: TGTGCCAGTAGTTCAGGGGCGACAGCCTCGAACACTGAAGCTTTCTTT. It is translated as CASSSGATASNTEAFF.

J is TRBJ2-5 and V is TRBV7-6, with 7 bases lining up with TRBD1. V lost 0 bases and J lost 3; bases outside the gene matches: 16. The CDR3 runs to 19 residues. Germline V gene sequence: CDR1 SGHVS, CDR2 FNYEAQ. The CDR3 nucleotides are TGTGCCAGCAGCTTAGCGCCGGCCCCTGGCGACAGGGCCAAAGAGACCCAGTACTTC. Translated: CASSLAPAPGDRAKETQYF.

This sequence joins TRBV11-3 and TRBJ2-5, with TRBD2 as a possible D gene (7 bases). The CDR3 extends over 16 amino acids. The V end was cut by 1 base, the J end by 2 bases, with 14 bases between. In germline, CDR1 is SGHNT, CDR2 YENEEA. The CDR3 sequence is CASSLGGGGTQETQYF. For the CDR3, the DNA is TGTGCCAGCAGCTTAGGTGGCGGGGGCACACAAGAGACCCAGTACTTC.

In its sample, this clone was seen once. The gene calls are TRBV7-2 and TRBJ2-1, with 8 positions matching TRBD1. The CDR3 length is 16 residues. Germline values: CDR1 SGHTA, CDR2 FQGNSA. The ends lost 5 bases at V and 0 bases at J; junction bases unmatched: 6. In nucleotides, the CDR3 is TGTGCCAGCAGCCCAGGGACAGGCCTCTCCTACAATGAGCAGTTCTTC. Amino acid sequence: CASSPGTGLSYNEQFF.

The chain is built from TRBV6-5 and TRBJ1-1; D gene ambiguous. Trimming shortened V by 4 bases and J by 2 bases, and 8 bases separated the two germline ends. The CDR3 covers 13 residues. Germline CDR1 and CDR2: MNHEY and SVGAGI. DNA for the CDR3: TGTGCCAGCAGTTGGTACAGTAACACTGAAGCTTTCTTT. Protein product: CASSWYSNTEAFF.

This clone was recorded many times. The chain recombines TRBV4-1 with TRBJ2-1; perhaps TRBD2 as D (6 bases). The V and J ends lost 1 base and 5 bases respectively, with 18 bases between them. The CDR3 runs 17 residues. Germline values: CDR1 MGHRA, CDR2 YSYEKL. CDR3 DNA: TGCGCCAGCAGCCAAGGTGACGCCGGGGGTAGGCACAATGAGCAGTTCTTC. Translating it yields CASSQGDAGGRHNEQFF.

The chain joins TRBV6-2 or TRBV6-3 to TRBJ2-3; TRBD2 matches at 15 bases. CDR1 MNHEY and CDR2 SVGEGT come from the germline V gene. The length of the CDR3 is 16 residues. V shed 5 bases and J 6 bases; nucleotides not matched to a gene: 6. The CDR3 protein is CASSLGLAGGRDTQYF. The CDR3 nucleotides read TGTGCCAGCAGTCTTGGACTAGCGGGGGGGCGGGATACGCAGTATTTT.

As concerns this clone: In this CDR3 the conserved last residue, phenylalanine or tryptophan, is missing, so a read error is likely. The gene calls are TRBV5-4 and TRBJ1-2; a possible D gene is TRBD1 (6 bases). The V end lost 3 bases, the J end lost 0 bases, and 12 bases lay between the germline ends. CDR3 length: 15 residues. Germline V CDR1 and CDR2: SGHNT, YYREEE (reference sequence). CDR3 sequence reads: CASSSRQASNYGYTI. The CDR3 coding sequence is TGTGCCAGCAGCTCCCGACAGGCCTCTAACTATGGCTACACCATC.